The rows below give T cell receptor beta chains drawn from one sample of a study of shared clonotypes between healthy human individuals. Profiled with immunoSEQ multiplex PCR; TCRdb holds only in-frame clones, not every one. In the table there are fewer than 1 million clones, just over 95% of which are singletons. Sequencing was carried out using naive CD8+ T cells sorted from blood. These receptors were obtained from a man aged 30 to 45 in good health. CDR3s include the opening cysteine and the closing phenylalanine or tryptophan. Each record gives: clone size, J gene, V gene, D gene, CDR3 DNA, CDR3 protein. A D gene is named only where the DNA matches it firmly. Clone size is stated in some rows and not others, as once, few, many or a class when expanded.

>few|TRBJ1-2|TRBV9|.
TGTGCCAGCAGCGCCCCTCTCAGAGGTGGCTACACCTTC
CASSAPLRGGYTF
>.|TRBJ2-6|TRBV5-1|.
TGCGCCAGCAGCTTGGAAGCCAGCTCTGGGGCCAACGTCCTGACTTTC
CASSLEASSGANVLTF
>.|TRBJ2-7|TRBV29-1|TRBD1
TGCAGCGTTGGGACAGGGAGTTCGTACGAGCAGTACTTC
CSVGTGSSYEQYF
>.|TRBJ2-7|TRBV21-1|.
TGTGCCAGCAGCAAAGCGCTCCCGTACGAGCAGTACTTC
CASSKALPYEQYF
>.|TRBJ2-7|TRBV27|TRBD2
TGTGCCAGCAGTTTATACGGGGGGGAGCAGTACTTC
CASSLYGGEQYF
>.|TRBJ2-5|TRBV7-9|.
TGTGCCAGCAGGGATGTCGGCCCGTCAGAGACCCAGTACTTC
CASRDVGPSETQYF
>.|TRBJ2-7|TRBV28|TRBD2
TGTGCCAGCAGTTCCAGGACTAGCGGGAGTTACGAGCAGTACTTC
CASSSRTSGSYEQYF
>.|TRBJ2-1|TRBV29-1|.
TGCAGCGTTGAAGAGCCGGGCTATGAGCAGTTCTTC
CSVEEPGYEQFF
>.|TRBJ2-1|TRBV28|TRBD2
TGTGCCAGCAGCACGGGGACTAGCGGGGGTTACAATGAGCAGTTCTTC
CASSTGTSGGYNEQFF
>once|TRBJ1-1|TRBV7-2|.
TGTGCCAGCAGCTTAGGTTATAGTCGGCTGCCGAACACTGAAGCTTTCTTT
CASSLGYSRLPNTEAFF
>.|TRBJ1-1|TRBV5-4|TRBD1
TGTGCCAGCAGCCCAGAGGGGGCGGTGGGCACTGAAGCTTTCTTT
CASSPEGAVGTEAFF
>once|TRBJ2-7|TRBV4-3|TRBD2
TGCGCCAGCAGCCAAGCCGTGACTAGCGTCTACGAGCAGTACTTC
CASSQAVTSVYEQYF
>.|TRBJ2-3|TRBV29-1|TRBD2
TGCAGCGTTAAAAGGACTAGCGGGAGCACAGATACGCAGTATTTT
CSVKRTSGSTDTQYF
>.|TRBJ1-3|TRBV7-3|.
TGTGCCAGCAGCCCTGGGGGAACAGGGCTAGGAAACACCATATATTTT
CASSPGGTGLGNTIYF
>.|TRBJ2-7|TRBV6-5|TRBD2
TGTGCCAGCAGTTACCGCCTAGCGGGAGTCTACGAGCAGTACTTC
CASSYRLAGVYEQYF
>.|TRBJ2-1|TRBV10-2|.
TGCGCCAGCAGTGAGGCCACTGAGCAGTTCTTC
CASSEATEQFF
>.|TRBJ2-1|TRBV27|.
TGTGCCAGCAGCACCACGAACTACAATGAGCAGTTCTTC
CASSTTNYNEQFF
>.|TRBJ2-1|TRBV10-2|TRBD2
TGCGCCAGCAGGCCTAGCGGGACCTACAATGAGCAGTTCTTC
CASRPSGTYNEQFF
>.|TRBJ2-1|TRBV14|TRBD1
TGTGCCAGCAGCAAGACAGGGTACCCCCCGAGTGAGCAGTTCTTC
CASSKTGYPPSEQFF
>.|TRBJ2-7|TRBV5-8|TRBD2
TGTGCCAGCAGCTCGTGGGCTAGCGGGAGTTTCTACGAGCAGTACTTC
CASSSWASGSFYEQYF
>.|TRBJ2-1|TRBV27|.
TGTGCCAGCAGTCCGAGGTACAATGAGCAGTTCTTC
CASSPRYNEQFF
>.|TRBJ1-1|TRBV7-9|TRBD1
TGTGCCAGCAGACCCAGCCCGGACAGGGGAGCTTTCTTT
CASRPSPDRGAFF
>.|TRBJ1-2|TRBV6-1|TRBD1
TGTGCCAGCAGCGGGACAGGGGGCGGTGGTTACACCTTC
CASSGTGGGGYTF
>.|TRBJ2-3|TRBV9|.
TGTGCCAGCAGCGGGGCTAGGACAGATACGCAGTATTTT
CASSGARTDTQYF
>.|TRBJ2-1|TRBV5-8|TRBD2
TGTGCCAGCAGCTTGGCCCTAGCGGGAGGGCCCCACTCCTACAATGAGCAGTTCTTC
CASSLALAGGPHSYNEQFF
>.|TRBJ1-5|TRBV6-6|.
TGTGCCAGCAGGGGCAGGGAGGGAGGTCAGCCCCAGCATTTT
CASRGREGGQPQHF
>.|TRBJ2-7|TRBV11-2|.
TGTGCCAGCAGCTTAGTGGCTAGCGCTGCCTACGAGCAGTACTTC
CASSLVASAAYEQYF
>.|TRBJ2-2|TRBV27|TRBD1
TGTGCCAGCAGTCTCCGGTCCGGGACAGGGGTCTCCGGGGAGCTGTTTTTT
CASSLRSGTGVSGELFF
>once|TRBJ1-5|TRBV19|.
TGTGCCAGTCACCCTAGGGGCGTGGATCAGCCCCAGCATTTT
CASHPRGVDQPQHF
>.|TRBJ2-7|TRBV27|.
TGTGCCAGCAGCCGGACCCGGACCTACGAGCAGTACTTC
CASSRTRTYEQYF
>.|TRBJ2-5|TRBV13|TRBD1
TGTGCCAGCAGCGGATCGGACAGGGGGAGACAAGAGACCCAGTACTTC
CASSGSDRGRQETQYF
>.|TRBJ2-5|TRBV14|.
TGTGCCAGCAGCCAAGGAATAGGGGAGGAGACCCAGTACTTC
CASSQGIGEETQYF
>.|TRBJ2-3|TRBV4-1|.
TGCGCCAGCAGCCCCTTCGGACCCACAGATACGCAGTATTTT
CASSPFGPTDTQYF
>.|TRBJ1-3|TRBV19|.
TGTGCCAGTTCCCCAGGAAACACCATATATTTT
CASSPGNTIYF
>.|TRBJ2-5|TRBV28|TRBD1
TGTGCCAGCAGTTTAGGGACAGGGGAACGAGAGACCCAGTACTTC
CASSLGTGERETQYF
>.|TRBJ1-2|TRBV7-9|.
TGTGCCAGCAGCCCGTCAACTCAAGGCTACACCTTC
CASSPSTQGYTF
>.|TRBJ2-7|TRBV7-2|.
TGTGCCAGCAGCTTACCGAACGTCTACGAGCAGTACTTC
CASSLPNVYEQYF
>.|TRBJ2-7|TRBV18|.
TGTGCCAGCTCACCACGCGGAGGCGGCGAGCAGTACTTC
CASSPRGGGEQYF
>.|TRBJ1-2|TRBV28|.
TGTGCCAGCGCCCGAAGCTTGGGGGGCGCTTCTAACTATGGCTACACCTTC
CASARSLGGASNYGYTF
>.|TRBJ2-3|TRBV4-3|TRBD2
TGCGCCAGCAGCCAAGACCCCCCCGGGACTAGAACAGATACGCAGTATTTT
CASSQDPPGTRTDTQYF
>.|TRBJ2-3|TRBV9|.
TGTGCCAGCAGCGGACCTACAGATACGCAGTATTTT
CASSGPTDTQYF
>.|TRBJ1-3|TRBV18|TRBD1
TGTGCCAGCTCACCCCCGACAGGGCGCGGAGGAAACACCATATATTTT
CASSPPTGRGGNTIYF
>.|TRBJ2-1|TRBV25-1|TRBD2
TGTGCCAGCAGTGGTCCCGGACTAGCGGGAATATACAATGAGCAGTTCTTC
CASSGPGLAGIYNEQFF
>.|TRBJ2-1|TRBV11-2|.
TGTGCCAGCAGCTATATGGGCAATGAGCAGTTCTTC
CASSYMGNEQFF